The sequence of this TCR beta chain was determined in a study of shared clonotypes between healthy human individuals. Study-level information: Donors consisted of a couple of women and a few men between 18 and 49. CD4 naive and CD4 memory each took three plates per donor, while CD8 naive took two and CD8 memory one. Points from the study as a whole: Rarefaction revealed incomplete sorted-subset sequencing despite large depth.

V shed 5 bases and J shed 5 bases, with 15 bases lying between them. The CDR3 has 14 residues. In germline, CDR1 is MDHEN, CDR2 SYDVKM. This clone was recorded only once. Antigen unknown. The deep-level immunoSEQ assay was used. Some clones are missing from TCRdb's copy, which holds only in-frame ones; the method was immunoSEQ multiplex PCR. This table has 500,000 to 550,000 clones, approximately 94% appearing once. The chain couples TRBV28 to TRBJ1-2; the D gene is possibly TRBD1 (6 bases). The TCR comes from a woman in her thirties in good health. Sequenced material: naive CD4+ T cells sorted from blood. Subset meaning: CD45RA+ positively selected. The CDR3 region has the DNA TGTGCCAGCAGTGTAGGGGACAAAGCATATGGCTACACCTTC. Translation gives CASSVGDKAYGYTF.